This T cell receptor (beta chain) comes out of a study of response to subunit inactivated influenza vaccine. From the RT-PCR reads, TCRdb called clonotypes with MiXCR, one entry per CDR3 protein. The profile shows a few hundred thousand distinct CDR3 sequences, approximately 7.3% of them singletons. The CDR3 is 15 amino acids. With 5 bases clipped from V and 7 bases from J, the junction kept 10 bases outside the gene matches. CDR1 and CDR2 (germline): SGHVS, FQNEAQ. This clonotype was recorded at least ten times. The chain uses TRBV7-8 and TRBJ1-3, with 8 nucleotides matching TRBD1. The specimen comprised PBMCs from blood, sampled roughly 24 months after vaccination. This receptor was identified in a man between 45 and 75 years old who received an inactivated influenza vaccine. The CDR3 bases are TGTGCCAGCAGCACTCGGGACAGGCGTTCGAACACCATATATTTT. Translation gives CASSTRDRRSNTIYF.